Described below is a single T cell receptor beta chain sequence and its context. This entry belongs to a study of cytomegalovirus exposure and HLA in healthy donors. Primers included in the PCR were 60 Vbeta and 13 Jbeta primers. The data were produced by immunoSEQ multiplex PCR, yet TCRdb's version contains in-frame clones alone and is incomplete. The top ten hold roughly 5.5% of the sample, which has more than 40,000 clones, 45% to 60% seen once. Trimming took off 3 bases at V and 8 bases at J, with 8 bases between the two ends. CDR1 and CDR2 (germline): SGHAT, FQDESV (reference sequence). This CDR3 region has 12 residues.

This chain joins TRBV11-1 and TRBJ2-1, with D perhaps TRBD2 (5 bases). The clonotype comes from a man between 60 and 70 years old in good health and CMV-seronegative. The sequenced material came from PBMCs. The CDR3: CASSFGRDEQFF. CDR3 in DNA: TGTGCCAGCAGCTTTGGGCGGGATGAGCAGTTCTTC. Based on the CDR3 plus reference TRBV11-1 and TRBJ2-1, the full variable domain is EAEVAQSPRYKITEKSQAVAFWCDPISGHATLYWYRQILGQGPELLVQFQDESVVDDSQLPKDRFSAERLKGVDSTLKIQPAELGDSAMYLCASSFGRDEQFFGPGTRLTVL.